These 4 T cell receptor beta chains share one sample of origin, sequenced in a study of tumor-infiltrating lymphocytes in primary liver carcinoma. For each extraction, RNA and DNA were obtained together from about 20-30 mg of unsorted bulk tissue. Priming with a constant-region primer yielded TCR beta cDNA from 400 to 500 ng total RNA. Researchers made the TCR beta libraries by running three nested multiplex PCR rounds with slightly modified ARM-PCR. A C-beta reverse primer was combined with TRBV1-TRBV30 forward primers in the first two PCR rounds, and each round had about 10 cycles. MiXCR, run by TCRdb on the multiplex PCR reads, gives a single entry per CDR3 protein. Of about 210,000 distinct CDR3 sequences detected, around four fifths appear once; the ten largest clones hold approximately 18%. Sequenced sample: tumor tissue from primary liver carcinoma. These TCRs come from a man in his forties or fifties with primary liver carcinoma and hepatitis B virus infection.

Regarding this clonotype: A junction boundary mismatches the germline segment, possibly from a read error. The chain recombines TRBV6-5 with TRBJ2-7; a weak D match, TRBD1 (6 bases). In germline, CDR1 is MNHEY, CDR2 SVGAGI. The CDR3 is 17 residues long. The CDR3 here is CASSHTLGGDGSYEHYF. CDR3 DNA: TGTGCCAGCAGCCATACACTTGGGGGCGATGGGTCCTACGAGCACTACTTC.

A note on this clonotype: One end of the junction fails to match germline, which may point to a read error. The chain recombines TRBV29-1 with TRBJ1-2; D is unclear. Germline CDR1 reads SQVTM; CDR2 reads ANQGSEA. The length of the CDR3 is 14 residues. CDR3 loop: CSVEDRITDYGYTF. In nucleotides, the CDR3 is TGCAGCGTTGAAGATCGGATTACTGACTATGGCTATACCTTC. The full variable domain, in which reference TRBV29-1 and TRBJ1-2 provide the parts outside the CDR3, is SAVISQKPSRDICQRGTSLTIQCQVDSQVTMMFWYRQQPGQSLTLIATANQGSEATYESGFVIDKFPISRPNLTFSTLTVSNMSPEDSSIYLCSVEDRITDYGYTFGSGTRLTVV.

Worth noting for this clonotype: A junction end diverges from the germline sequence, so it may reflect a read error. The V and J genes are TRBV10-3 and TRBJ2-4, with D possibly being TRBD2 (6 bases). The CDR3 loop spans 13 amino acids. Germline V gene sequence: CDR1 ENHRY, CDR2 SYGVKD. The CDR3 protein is CAISDRERNTQCF. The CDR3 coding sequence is TGTGCCATCAGTGACCGGGAGAGGAACACTCAGTGCTTC.

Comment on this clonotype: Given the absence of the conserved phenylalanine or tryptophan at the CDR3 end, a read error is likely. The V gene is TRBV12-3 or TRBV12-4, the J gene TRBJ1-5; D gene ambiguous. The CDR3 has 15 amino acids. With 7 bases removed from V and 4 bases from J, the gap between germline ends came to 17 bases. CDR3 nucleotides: TGTGCCAGCACGCGGGGTAGCGCAATAAATCAGCCCCAGCATTAT. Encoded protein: CASTRGSAINQPQHY.